Listed here is a single TCR beta chain. Antigen unknown. Some clones are missing from TCRdb's copy, which holds only in-frame ones; the method was immunoSEQ multiplex PCR. In the table there are about 46,000 clones, about 79% of which are singletons. This entry belongs to a study of OX40 agonist ivuxolimab in advanced cancers. About the research overall: Those treated in dose escalation had hepatocellular carcinoma, melanoma, renal cell cancer or head and neck cancer. Antecedent anti-PD-1, anti-PD-L1 or anti-CTLA-4 therapy was permissible, with around 41% having received some. General study results and limits: In the 0.1 to 3.0 mg/kg range, CD4+ and CD8+ blood T cells had expanded clonally by week 6.

The TCR originated in an adult with an advanced solid tumor such as melanoma, head and neck, liver or kidney cancer. The source was CD4+ or CD8+ T cells sorted from blood, collected in a trial of the OX40 agonist ivuxolimab.

The DNA of the CDR3 is TGTGCCAGCAGACAGTCACAGGGCGACGATGGCTACACCTTC. Translated: CASRQSQGDDGYTF. V gene TRBV14 combines with J gene TRBJ1-2; possible D gene TRBD1, 6 bases. The CDR3 extends over 14 amino acids. V was shortened by 6 bases and J by 6 bases, with 17 bases between the two germline ends. The germline V gene encodes CDR1 SGHDN and CDR2 FVKESK.